This passage covers 19 T cell receptor beta chains from one sample sequenced in a study of shared clonotypes between healthy human individuals. Produced via immunoSEQ multiplex PCR; TCRdb's table is partial and in-frame only. This sample has 2 million to 2.5 million clones, with approximately 93% found just once. The sequenced material came from naive CD4+ T cells from PBMCs. Regarding subset: CD45RA+ positively selected. The receptors were sampled from a man younger than 35 in good health. Some clones in this sample may be carry-over from other donors' samples.

The chain combines TRBV6-5 with TRBJ1-1; D call uncertain. CDR1 MNHEY and CDR2 SVGAGI come from the germline V gene. V lost 11 bases to trimming and J lost 0 bases, with 13 bases between them. The CDR3 has 13 amino acids. CDR3 in DNA: TGTGCCGGCCAAAGGCCTATGAACACTGAAGCTTTCTTT. It translates to CAGQRPMNTEAFF.

This clone came up once. The chain joins TRBV5-1 to TRBJ2-5; D call uncertain. Trimming took off 4 bases at V and 0 bases at J, with 10 bases between the two ends. The CDR3 contains 14 residues. Looked up from germline, CDR1 is SGHRS and CDR2 is YFSETQ. DNA of the CDR3: TGCGCCAGCAGCAGTGTGGGGTACCAAGAGACCCAGTACTTC. Its translation is CASSSVGYQETQYF.

The genes are TRBV28 and TRBJ2-1; TRBD2 agrees at 12 bases. The CDR3 totals 14 residues. After removal of 10 bases from V and 8 bases from J, the junction contained 9 bases not matched to a gene. CDR1 is MDHEN and CDR2 is SYDVKM in the germline V gene. CDR3 amino acids: CATVPSGRVYEQFF. CDR3 nucleotide sequence: TGTGCCACCGTACCTAGCGGGAGGGTGTATGAGCAGTTCTTC.

Concerning this clone: Within the sample, other DNA sequences also encode this same CDR3. The CDR3 bases are TGTGCCAGCAGCTTGGCAGGGAACACTGAAGCTTTCTTT. Translation gives CASSLAGNTEAFF. The rearrangement joins TRBV5-4 to TRBJ1-1; D is undetermined. Germline V CDR1 and CDR2: SGHNT, YYREEE (reference sequence). The CDR3 is 13 amino acids. With 0 bases removed from V and 1 base from J, the gap between germline ends came to 4 bases.

The chain is built from TRBV5-6 and TRBJ1-2; D perhaps matches TRBD1 (5 bases). The CDR3 is 15 amino acids. V lost 5 bases and J 3 bases, leaving 17 bases between the germline ends. CDR1 and CDR2 (germline): SGHDT, YYEEEE. CDR3 protein: CASSHTRDPYYGYTF. The CDR3 DNA reads TGTGCCAGCAGTCACACCAGGGATCCCTACTATGGCTACACCTTC. Looking up the rest from reference TRBV5-6 and TRBJ1-2 gives the full variable domain: DAGVTQSPTHLIKTRGQQVTLRCSPKSGHDTVSWYQQALGQGPQFIFQYYEEEERQRGNFPDRFSGHQFPNYSSELNVNALLLGDSALYLCASSHTRDPYYGYTFGSGTRLTVV.

The V and J genes are TRBV18 and TRBJ2-2; 8 bases map to TRBD1. The ends lost 3 bases at V and 0 bases at J; junction bases unmatched: 6. This CDR3 region has 17 residues. Germline assignment: CDR1 KGHSH and CDR2 LQKENI. This chain's CDR3 is CASSPSIQGANTGELFF. DNA of the CDR3: TGTGCCAGCTCACCCTCGATACAGGGGGCGAACACCGGGGAGCTGTTTTTT.

This rearrangement joins TRBV7-8 to TRBJ2-5; weak D call: TRBD2 (6 bases). CDR3 length: 15 amino acids. Germline V gene sequence: CDR1 SGHVS, CDR2 FQNEAQ. Trimming cost V 5 bases and J 1 base, with 14 bases left between them. As DNA, the CDR3 is TGTGCCAGCAGCCGCTTGGGGAGGCCCCAAGAGACCCAGTACTTC. This gives the protein CASSRLGRPQETQYF.

This clone was observed a single time. This chain's CDR3 is CASSVEGTTSYEQYF. In DNA, the CDR3 is TGTGCCAGCAGTGTGGAGGGAACCACCTCCTACGAGCAGTACTTC. The gene calls are TRBV2 and TRBJ2-7, with D tentatively TRBD2 (6 bases). The CDR3 is 15 amino acids. Germline V gene lookup returns CDR1 SNHLY and CDR2 FYNNEI. The germline V and J ends were trimmed by 4 bases and 0 bases, with 13 bases remaining between them.

This chain joins TRBV6-1 and TRBJ1-4, with 7 bases aligning to TRBD1. Germline V gives CDR1 MNHNS, CDR2 SASEGT. J was trimmed by 8 bases and V by 11 bases; bases with no gene match: 11. This CDR3 contains 13 residues. CDR3: CAGGQVRGEKLFF. The CDR3 DNA is TGTGCCGGTGGACAGGTCCGAGGGGAAAAACTGTTTTTT.

As for this clone: The DNA is left out, because the CDR3 cannot be placed on it with certainty; the CDR3 is given as TCRdb lists it. The rearrangement uses TRBV19 and TRBJ1-1. The germline CDR1 and CDR2 sequences are LNHDA and SQIVND (reference sequence). The CDR3 length equals 12 residues, ends included. The CDR3 spells CASSSGGPEAFF.

This clone was seen more than once but under ten times. The chain employs TRBV9 and TRBJ1-1, with a possible D match to TRBD1 (5 bases). CDR1 and CDR2 from the germline V gene are SGDLS and YYNGEE. Deletions cut 3 bases from V and 6 bases from J, with 15 bases between. The CDR3 consists of 14 residues. CDR3 amino acids: CASSEQGTDPEAFF. Written as DNA, the CDR3 is TGTGCCAGCAGCGAGCAGGGTACGGACCCTGAAGCTTTCTTT.

J is TRBJ2-7 and V is TRBV5-5; no definite D call. Germline lookup yields CDR1 SGHKS and CDR2 YYEKEE (reference sequence). Trimming shortened V by 3 bases and J by 3 bases, and 7 bases separated the two germline ends. The CDR3 covers 12 residues. The CDR3 nucleotides are TGTGCCAGCAGCTGGGATTTCTACGAGCAGTACTTC. Its protein is CASSWDFYEQYF.

The chain links TRBV18 to TRBJ2-4; no firm D call. Trimming removed 2 bases from V and 7 bases from J, with 12 bases in between. The CDR3 runs to 14 residues. Per germline, CDR1 KGHSH and CDR2 LQKENI. CDR3 in DNA: TGTGCCAGCTCACCAGGGTTAGGGAAGAACATTCAGTACTTC. It translates to CASSPGLGKNIQYF.

Here the CDR3 DNA reads TGTGCCAGCAGCCCTACTAGCGGGAGAATGGCCGAGACCCAGTACTTC. Protein product: CASSPTSGRMAETQYF. The rearrangement uses TRBV7-3 and TRBJ2-5, with 11 bases matching TRBD2. The CDR3 totals 16 residues. The J segment lost 5 bases and the V segment lost 5 bases, leaving 10 bases of the junction unmatched. In germline, CDR1 is SGHTA, CDR2 FQGTGA.

The chain employs TRBV4-2 and TRBJ1-1; D ambiguous. CDR3 size: 14 residues. The germline gives CDR1 LGHNA, CDR2 YNFKEQ. V was trimmed by 3 bases and J by 1 base, leaving 9 bases between them. The CDR3: CASSQTPSNTEAFF. The CDR3 region has the DNA TGTGCCAGCAGCCAGACTCCTTCGAACACTGAAGCTTTCTTT.

The genes are TRBV7-8 and TRBJ2-1, with 8 bases fitting TRBD1. Losses at the gene ends were 4 bases for V and 6 bases for J; bases not matched to a gene: 5. The CDR3 runs 14 residues. Germline assignment: CDR1 SGHVS and CDR2 FQNEAQ. DNA for the CDR3: TGTGCCAGCAGCTGGGGACAGGCCCCCAATGAGCAGTTCTTC. Its protein is CASSWGQAPNEQFF.

The rearrangement links TRBV4-3 to TRBJ2-1; a possible D gene is TRBD2 (5 bases). V was trimmed by 4 bases and J by 4 bases, leaving 14 bases between them. Germline V gene lookup returns CDR1 LGHNA and CDR2 YSLEER. This CDR3 has 15 residues. The CDR3 here is CASSPDYPLYNEQFF. CDR3 nucleotides: TGCGCCAGCAGCCCAGACTACCCCCTTTACAATGAGCAGTTCTTC.

V gene TRBV5-1 combines with J gene TRBJ1-1; D unresolved. The CDR3 totals 14 residues. CDR1 is SGHRS and CDR2 is YFSETQ in the germline V gene. V lost 4 bases and J lost 5, with 15 bases in between. The CDR3 reads CASSPWPRRTEAFF. The CDR3 DNA sequence: TGCGCCAGCAGCCCTTGGCCCCGGAGGACTGAAGCTTTCTTT.

The V call is TRBV28, the J call TRBJ2-7; no reliable D call. The CDR3 spans 13 residues. The V gene lost 3 bases and the J gene lost 4 bases, with 10 bases spanning the gap. Germline V gene data show CDR1 as MDHEN and CDR2 as SYDVKM. For the CDR3, the DNA is TGTGCCAGCAGTTTGGTACAGCAATACGAGCAGTACTTC. As protein: CASSLVQQYEQYF.